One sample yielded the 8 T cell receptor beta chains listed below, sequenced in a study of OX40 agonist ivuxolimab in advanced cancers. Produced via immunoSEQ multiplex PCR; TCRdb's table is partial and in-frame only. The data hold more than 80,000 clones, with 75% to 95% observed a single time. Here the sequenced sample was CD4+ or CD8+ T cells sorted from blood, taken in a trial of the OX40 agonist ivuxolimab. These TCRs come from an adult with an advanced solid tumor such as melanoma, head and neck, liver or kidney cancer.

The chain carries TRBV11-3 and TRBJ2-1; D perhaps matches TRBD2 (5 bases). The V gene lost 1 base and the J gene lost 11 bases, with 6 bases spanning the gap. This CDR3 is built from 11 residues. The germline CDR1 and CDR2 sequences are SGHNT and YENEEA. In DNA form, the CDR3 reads TGTGCCAGCAGCTTAGGGGAGAAGCAGTTCTTC. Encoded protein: CASSLGEKQFF. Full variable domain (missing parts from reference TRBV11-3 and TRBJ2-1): EAGVVQSPRYKIIEKKQPVAFWCNPISGHNTLYWYLQNLGQGPELLIRYENEEAVDDSQLPKDRFSAERLKGVDSTLKIQPAELGDSAVYLCASSLGEKQFFGPGTRLTVL.

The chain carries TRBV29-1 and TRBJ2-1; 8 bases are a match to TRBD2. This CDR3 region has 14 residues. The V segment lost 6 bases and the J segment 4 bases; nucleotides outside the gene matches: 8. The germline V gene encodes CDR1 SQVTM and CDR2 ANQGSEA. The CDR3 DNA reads TGCAGCGTCGATACCGGGACTAGTTACAATGAGCAGTTCTTC. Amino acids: CSVDTGTSYNEQFF.

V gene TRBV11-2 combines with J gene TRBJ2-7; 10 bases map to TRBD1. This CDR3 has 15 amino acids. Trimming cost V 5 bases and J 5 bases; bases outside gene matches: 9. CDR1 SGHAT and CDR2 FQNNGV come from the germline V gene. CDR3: CASSLAGTGAHEQYF. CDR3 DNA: TGTGCCAGCAGCCTAGCCGGGACAGGGGCCCACGAGCAGTACTTC.

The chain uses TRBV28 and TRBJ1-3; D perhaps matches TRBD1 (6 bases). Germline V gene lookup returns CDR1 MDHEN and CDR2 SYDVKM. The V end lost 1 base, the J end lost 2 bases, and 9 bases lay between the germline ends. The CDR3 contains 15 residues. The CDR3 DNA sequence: TGTGCCAGCAGTTTATTAGGGGGAGCTGGAAACACCATATATTTT. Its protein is CASSLLGGAGNTIYF.

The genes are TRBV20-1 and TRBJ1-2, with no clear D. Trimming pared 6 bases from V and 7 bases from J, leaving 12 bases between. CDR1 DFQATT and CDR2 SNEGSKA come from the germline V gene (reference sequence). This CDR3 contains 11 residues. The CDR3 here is CSAPQIAGYTF. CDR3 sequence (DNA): TGCAGTGCCCCCCAGATAGCTGGCTACACCTTC.

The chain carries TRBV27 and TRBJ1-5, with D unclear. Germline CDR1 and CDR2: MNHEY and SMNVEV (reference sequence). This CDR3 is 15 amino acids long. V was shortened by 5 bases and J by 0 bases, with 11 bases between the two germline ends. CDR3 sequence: CASSPRHLSNQPQHF. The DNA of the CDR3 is TGTGCCAGCAGTCCCCGACACCTTAGCAATCAGCCCCAGCATTTT.

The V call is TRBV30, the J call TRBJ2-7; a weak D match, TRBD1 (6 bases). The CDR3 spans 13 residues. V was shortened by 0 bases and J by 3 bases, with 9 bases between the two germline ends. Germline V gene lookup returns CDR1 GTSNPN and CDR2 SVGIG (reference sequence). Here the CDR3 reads CAWSVTGSYEQYF. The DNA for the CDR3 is TGTGCCTGGAGTGTTACAGGGAGCTACGAGCAGTACTTC.

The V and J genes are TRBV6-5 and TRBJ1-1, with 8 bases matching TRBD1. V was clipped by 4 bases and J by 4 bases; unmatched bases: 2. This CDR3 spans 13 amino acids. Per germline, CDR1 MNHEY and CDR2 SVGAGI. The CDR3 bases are TGTGCCAGCAGTTTCAGGGGGCGCACTGAAGCTTTCTTT. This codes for CASSFRGRTEAFF.